This TCR beta chain was sequenced during a study of breast tumors, draining lymph nodes, adjacent tissues. A word on this clonotype: What it recognizes is unknown.

Per germline, CDR1 MNHEY and CDR2 SVGAGI. The CDR3 spans 13 residues. Losses at the gene ends were 5 bases for V and 10 bases for J; bases not matched to a gene: 6. TCRdb independently ran MiXCR on the multiplex PCR reads; one entry per CDR3 protein. The data hold more than 10,000 distinct CDR3 sequences, with 70% observed a single time. Notes on the study in general: Compared with basal-like, luminal-like tumors shared significantly more repertoire with nontumor tissue. Tumors had less TCR diversity than lymph nodes, more than nontumor tissue.

The sequence derives from a female donor with breast cancer. Some clones in this sample may be carry-over from other donors' samples. Source material: tumor-adjacent breast tissue. V usage is TRBV6-5 and J usage is TRBJ2-1; 9 nucleotides line up with TRBD1. The CDR3 DNA is TGTGCCAGCAGTGGGACAGGGATAAGCGAGCAGTTCTTC. It specifies CASSGTGISEQFF.